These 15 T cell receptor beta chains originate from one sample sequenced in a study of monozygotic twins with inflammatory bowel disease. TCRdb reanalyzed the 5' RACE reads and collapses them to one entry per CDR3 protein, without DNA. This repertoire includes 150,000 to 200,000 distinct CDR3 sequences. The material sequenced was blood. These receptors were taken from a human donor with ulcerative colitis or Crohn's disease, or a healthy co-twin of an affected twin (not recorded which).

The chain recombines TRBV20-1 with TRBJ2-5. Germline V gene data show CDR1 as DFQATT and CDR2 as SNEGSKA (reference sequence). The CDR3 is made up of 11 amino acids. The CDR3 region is CSGRTGETQYF.

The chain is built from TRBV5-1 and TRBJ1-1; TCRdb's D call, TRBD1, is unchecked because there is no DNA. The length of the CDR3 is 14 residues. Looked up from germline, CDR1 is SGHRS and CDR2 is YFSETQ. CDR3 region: CASSIGTGGTEAFF.

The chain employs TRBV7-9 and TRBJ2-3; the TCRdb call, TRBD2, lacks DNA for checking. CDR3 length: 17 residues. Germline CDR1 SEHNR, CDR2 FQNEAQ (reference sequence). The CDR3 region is CASSRWRAAPSTDTQYF.

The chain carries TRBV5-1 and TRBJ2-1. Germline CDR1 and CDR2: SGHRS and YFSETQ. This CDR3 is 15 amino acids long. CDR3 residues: CASSLVGSSYNEQFF.

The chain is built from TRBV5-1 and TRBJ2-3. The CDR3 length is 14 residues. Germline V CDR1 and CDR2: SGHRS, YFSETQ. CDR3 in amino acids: CASSKTFSTDTQYF. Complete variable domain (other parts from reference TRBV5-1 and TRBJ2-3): KAGVTQTPRYLIKTRGQQVTLSCSPISGHRSVSWYQQTPGQGLQFLFEYFSETQRNKGNFPGRFSGRQFSNSRSEMNVSTLELGDSALYLCASSKTFSTDTQYFGPGTRLTVL.

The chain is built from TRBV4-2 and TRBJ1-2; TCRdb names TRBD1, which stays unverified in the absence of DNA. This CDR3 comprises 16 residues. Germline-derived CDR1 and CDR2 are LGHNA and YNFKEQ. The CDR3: CASSEGDQRMNYGYTF.

CDR3 amino acids: CASSLGTGDGTDTQYF. The chain has TRBV5-1 and TRBJ2-3; TCRdb's assignment of TRBD1 cannot be checked, as there is no DNA. Germline loops: CDR1 SGHRS, CDR2 YFSETQ. CDR3 length: 16 amino acids.

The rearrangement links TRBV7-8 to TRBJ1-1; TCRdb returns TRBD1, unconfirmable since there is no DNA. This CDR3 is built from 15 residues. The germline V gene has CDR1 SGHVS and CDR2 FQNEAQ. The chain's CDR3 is CASSLSSGAYTEAFF.

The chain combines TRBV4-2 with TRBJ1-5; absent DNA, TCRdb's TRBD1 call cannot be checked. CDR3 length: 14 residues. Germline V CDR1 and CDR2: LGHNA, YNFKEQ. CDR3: CASSQDEGIQPQHF.

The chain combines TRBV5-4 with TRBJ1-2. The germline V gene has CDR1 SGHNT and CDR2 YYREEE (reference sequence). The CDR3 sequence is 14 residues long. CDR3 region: CASSLETRNYGYTF.

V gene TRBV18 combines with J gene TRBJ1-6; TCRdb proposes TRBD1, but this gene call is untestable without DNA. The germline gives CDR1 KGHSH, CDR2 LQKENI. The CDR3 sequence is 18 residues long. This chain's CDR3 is CASSPTLPGQGNNSPLHF.

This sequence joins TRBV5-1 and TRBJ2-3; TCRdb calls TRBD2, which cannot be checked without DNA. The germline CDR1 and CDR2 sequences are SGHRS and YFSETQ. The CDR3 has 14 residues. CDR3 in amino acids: CASSTSGSRDTQYF.

The CDR3 region is CASSPPRRDSSGNTIYF. The V call is TRBV18, the J call TRBJ1-3. From germline, CDR1 is KGHSH and CDR2 LQKENI. CDR3 length: 17 amino acids. The complete variable domain, with remaining parts taken from reference TRBV18 and TRBJ1-3, reads NAGVMQNPRHLVRRRGQEARLRCSPMKGHSHVYWYRQLPEEGLKFMVYLQKENIIDESGMPKERFSAEFPKEGPSILRIQQVVRGDSAAYFCASSPPRRDSSGNTIYFGEGSWLTVV.

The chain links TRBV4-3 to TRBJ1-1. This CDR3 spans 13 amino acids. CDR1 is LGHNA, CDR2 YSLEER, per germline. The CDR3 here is CASSGGRGTEAFF.

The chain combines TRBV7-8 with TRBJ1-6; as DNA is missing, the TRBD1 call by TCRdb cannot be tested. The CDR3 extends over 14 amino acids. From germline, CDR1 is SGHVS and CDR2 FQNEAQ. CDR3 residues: CASTVGTGNSPLHF.